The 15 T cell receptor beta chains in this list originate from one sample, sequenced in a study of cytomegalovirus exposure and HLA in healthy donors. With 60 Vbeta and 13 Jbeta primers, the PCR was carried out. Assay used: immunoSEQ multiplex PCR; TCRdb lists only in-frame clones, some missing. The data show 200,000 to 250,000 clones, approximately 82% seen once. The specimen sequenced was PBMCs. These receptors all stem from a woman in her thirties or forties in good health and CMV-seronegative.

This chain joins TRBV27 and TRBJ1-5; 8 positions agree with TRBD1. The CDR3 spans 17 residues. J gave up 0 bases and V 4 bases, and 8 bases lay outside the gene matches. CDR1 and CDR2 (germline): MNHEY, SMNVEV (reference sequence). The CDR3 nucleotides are TGTGCCAGCAGTTCCATCACAGGGGGTTATAGCAATCAGCCCCAGCATTTT. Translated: CASSSITGGYSNQPQHF.

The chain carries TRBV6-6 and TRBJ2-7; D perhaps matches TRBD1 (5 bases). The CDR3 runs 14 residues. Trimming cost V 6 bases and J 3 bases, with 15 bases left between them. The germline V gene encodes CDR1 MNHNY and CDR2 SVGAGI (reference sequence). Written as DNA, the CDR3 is TGTGCCAGCAGCAGGTCAACAGGAGTCTACGAGCAGTACTTC. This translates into CASSRSTGVYEQYF.

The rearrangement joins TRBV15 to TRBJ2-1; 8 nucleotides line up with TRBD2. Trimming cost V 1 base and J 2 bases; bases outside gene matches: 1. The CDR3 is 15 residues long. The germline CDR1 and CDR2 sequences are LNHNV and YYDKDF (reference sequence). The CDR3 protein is CATSRVAGPYNEQFF. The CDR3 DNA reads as TGTGCCACCAGCAGAGTAGCGGGGCCCTACAATGAGCAGTTCTTC.

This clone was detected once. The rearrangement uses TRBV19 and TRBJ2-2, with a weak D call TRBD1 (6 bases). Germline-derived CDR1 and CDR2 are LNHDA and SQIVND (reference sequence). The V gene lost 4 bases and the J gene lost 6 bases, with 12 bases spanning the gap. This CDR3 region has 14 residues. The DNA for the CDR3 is TGTGCCAGTAGTACCACCAGGGGTGCCGGGGAGCTGTTTTTT. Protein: CASSTTRGAGELFF.

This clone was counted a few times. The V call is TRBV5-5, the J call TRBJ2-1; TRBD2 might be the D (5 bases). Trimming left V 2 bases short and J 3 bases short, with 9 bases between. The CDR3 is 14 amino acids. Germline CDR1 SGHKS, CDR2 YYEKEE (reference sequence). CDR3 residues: CASSFREIYNEQFF. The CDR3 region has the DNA TGTGCCAGCAGCTTCCGGGAAATCTACAATGAGCAGTTCTTC.

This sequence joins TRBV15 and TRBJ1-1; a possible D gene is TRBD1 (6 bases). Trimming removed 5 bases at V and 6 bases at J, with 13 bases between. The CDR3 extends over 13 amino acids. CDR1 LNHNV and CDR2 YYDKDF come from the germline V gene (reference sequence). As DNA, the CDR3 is TGTGCCACCAGCCGAGGGGGGGTTGCTGAAGCTTTCTTT. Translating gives CATSRGGVAEAFF. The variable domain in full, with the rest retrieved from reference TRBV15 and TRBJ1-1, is DAMVIQNPRYQVTQFGKPVTLSCSQTLNHNVMYWYQQKSSQAPKLLFHYYDKDFNNEADTPDNFQSRRPNTSFCFLDIRSPGLGDTAMYLCATSRGGVAEAFFGQGTRLTVV.

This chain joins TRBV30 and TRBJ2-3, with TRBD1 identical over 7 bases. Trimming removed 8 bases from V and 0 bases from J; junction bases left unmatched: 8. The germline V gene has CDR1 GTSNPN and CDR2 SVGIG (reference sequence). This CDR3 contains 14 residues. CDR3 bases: TGTGCCCGCGACAGGGCAACTAGCACAGATACGCAGTATTTT. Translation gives CARDRATSTDTQYF.

The CDR3 region is CASSVEGDWVGYGYTF. DNA of the CDR3: TGTGCCAGCAGCGTAGAAGGGGATTGGGTTGGCTATGGCTACACCTTC. The V and J genes are TRBV9 and TRBJ1-2; TRBD1 might be the D (5 bases). This CDR3 is built from 16 residues. The germline V and J ends were trimmed by 0 bases and 4 bases, with 16 bases remaining between them. Germline-derived CDR1 and CDR2 are SGDLS and YYNGEE.

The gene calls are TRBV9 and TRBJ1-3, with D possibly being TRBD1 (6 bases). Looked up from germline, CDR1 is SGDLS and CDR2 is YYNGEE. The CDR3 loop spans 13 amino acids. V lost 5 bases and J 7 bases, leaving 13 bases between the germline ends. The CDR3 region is CASSGGQGNTIYF. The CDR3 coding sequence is TGTGCCAGCAGTGGAGGCCAGGGGAACACCATATATTTT.

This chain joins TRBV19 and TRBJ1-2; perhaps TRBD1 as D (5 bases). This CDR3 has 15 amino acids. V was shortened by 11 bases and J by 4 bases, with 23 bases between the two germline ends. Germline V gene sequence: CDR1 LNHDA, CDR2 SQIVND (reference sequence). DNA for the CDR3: TGTGCCGCCGGCGGGGGAAACTCCGTGGCCTATGGCTACACCTTC. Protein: CAAGGGNSVAYGYTF. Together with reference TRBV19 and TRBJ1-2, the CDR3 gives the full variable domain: DGGITQSPKYLFRKEGQNVTLSCEQNLNHDAMYWYRQDPGQGLRLIYYSQIVNDFQKGDIAEGYSVSREKKESFPLTVTSAQKNPTAFYLCAAGGGNSVAYGYTFGSGTRLTVV.

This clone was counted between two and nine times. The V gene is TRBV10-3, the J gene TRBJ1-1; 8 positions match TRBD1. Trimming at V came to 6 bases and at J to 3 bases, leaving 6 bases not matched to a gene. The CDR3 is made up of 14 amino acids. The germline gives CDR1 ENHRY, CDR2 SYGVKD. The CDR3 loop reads CAISKTGEDTEAFF. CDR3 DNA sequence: TGTGCCATCAGCAAGACAGGGGAGGACACTGAAGCTTTCTTT.

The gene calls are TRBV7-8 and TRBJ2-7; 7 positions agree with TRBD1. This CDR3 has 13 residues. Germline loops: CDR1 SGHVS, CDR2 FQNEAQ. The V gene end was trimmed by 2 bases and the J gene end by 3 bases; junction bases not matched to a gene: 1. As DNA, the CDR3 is TGTGCCAGCAGCTTATGGGACAGCTACGAGCAGTACTTC. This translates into CASSLWDSYEQYF.

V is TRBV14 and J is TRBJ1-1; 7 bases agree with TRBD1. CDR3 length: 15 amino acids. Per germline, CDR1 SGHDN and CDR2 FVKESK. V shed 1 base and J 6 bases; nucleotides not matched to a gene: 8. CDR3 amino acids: CASSQAGGYRAEAFF. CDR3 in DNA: TGTGCCAGCAGCCAAGCAGGGGGATACAGGGCTGAAGCTTTCTTT.

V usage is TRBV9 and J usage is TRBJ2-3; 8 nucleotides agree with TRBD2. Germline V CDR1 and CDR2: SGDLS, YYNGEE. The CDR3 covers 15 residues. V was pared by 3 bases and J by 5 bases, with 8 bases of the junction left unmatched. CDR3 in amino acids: CASSAYHAGGDTQYF. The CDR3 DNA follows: TGTGCCAGCAGCGCGTATCATGCGGGGGGAGATACGCAGTATTTT.

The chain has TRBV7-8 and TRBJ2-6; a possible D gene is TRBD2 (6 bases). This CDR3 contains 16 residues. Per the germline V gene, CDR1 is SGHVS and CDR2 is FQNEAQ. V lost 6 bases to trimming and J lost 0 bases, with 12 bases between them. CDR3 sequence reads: CASRPWGVSGANVLTF. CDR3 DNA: TGTGCCAGCAGGCCTTGGGGGGTCTCTGGGGCCAACGTCCTGACTTTC.